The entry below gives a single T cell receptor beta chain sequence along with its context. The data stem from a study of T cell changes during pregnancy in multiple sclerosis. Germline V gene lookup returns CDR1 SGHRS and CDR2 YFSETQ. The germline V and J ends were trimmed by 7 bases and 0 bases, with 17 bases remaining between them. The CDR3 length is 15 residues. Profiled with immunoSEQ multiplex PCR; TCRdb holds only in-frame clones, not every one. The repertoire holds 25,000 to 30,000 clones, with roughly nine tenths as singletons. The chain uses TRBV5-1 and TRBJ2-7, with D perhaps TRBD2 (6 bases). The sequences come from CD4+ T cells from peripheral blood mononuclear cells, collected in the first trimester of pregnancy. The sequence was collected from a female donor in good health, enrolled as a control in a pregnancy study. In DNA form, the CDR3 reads TGCGCCAGCCATGGTAGCGGAGAGCCCTCCTACGAGCAGTACTTC. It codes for CASHGSGEPSYEQYF.